This T cell receptor (beta chain) appears in the sequencing data of a study of blood T cells in healthy people across ages. A second PCR, run for roughly 7 to 12 cycles, used a sample-barcoded 5' primer plus a J-beta primer mix. Each cDNA was tagged by a template-switch adaptor containing 12 random nucleotides. TCRdb used MiXCR to reprocess the 5' RACE reads, holding one entry per CDR3 protein. The sample lists about 1.6 million distinct CDR3 sequences, 34% occurring once. This CDR3 spans 15 amino acids. Germline CDR1 reads PRHDT; CDR2 reads FYEKMQ (reference sequence). The chain recombines TRBV13 with TRBJ2-5, with D maybe TRBD2 (6 bases). The better agreement between TRBJ2-7 and the DNA end casts doubt on the J call. The sample consisted of blood. This clonotype was sampled from a woman in her twenties or thirties in good health. The chain's CDR3 is CASTFEGGSTYEQYF. CDR3 bases: TGTGCCAGCACCTTCGAGGGAGGTTCGACCTACGAGCAGTACTTC.